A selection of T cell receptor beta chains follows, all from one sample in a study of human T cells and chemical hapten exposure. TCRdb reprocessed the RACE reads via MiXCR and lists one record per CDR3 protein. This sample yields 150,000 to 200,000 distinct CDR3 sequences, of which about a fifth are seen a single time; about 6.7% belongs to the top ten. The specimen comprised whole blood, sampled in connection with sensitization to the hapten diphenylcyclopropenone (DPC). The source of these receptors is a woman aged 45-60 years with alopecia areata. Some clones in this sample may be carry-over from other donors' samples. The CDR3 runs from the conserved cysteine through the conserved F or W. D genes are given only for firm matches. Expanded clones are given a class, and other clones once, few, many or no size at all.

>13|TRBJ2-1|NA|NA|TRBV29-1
TGCAGCGTTGAGGGGGGTTGGGGAAATGAGCAGTTCTTC
CSVEGGWGNEQFF
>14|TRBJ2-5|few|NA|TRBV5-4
TGTGCCAGCAGCTCCCTTAGCGATGGGGAGACCCAGTACTTC
CASSSLSDGETQYF
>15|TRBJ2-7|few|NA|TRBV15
TGTGCCACCAGCAGAGAAGCAGGGGGGACATACGAGCAGTACTTC
CATSREAGGTYEQYF
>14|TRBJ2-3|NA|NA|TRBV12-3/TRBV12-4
TGTGCCAGCAGTTACGGGTCTTTGCGGGATACGCAGTATTTT
CASSYGSLRDTQYF
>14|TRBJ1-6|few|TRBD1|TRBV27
TGTGCCAGCAGCTCGACAGGGCGCGGATCACCCCTCCACTTT
CASSSTGRGSPLHF
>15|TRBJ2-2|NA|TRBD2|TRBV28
TGTGCCAGCAGTTTACCCGACGGGGGGACCGGGGAGCTGTTTTTT
CASSLPDGGTGELFF
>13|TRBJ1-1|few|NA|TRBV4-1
TGCGCCAGCAGCCAACAGGACTTCACTGAAGCTTTCTTT
CASSQQDFTEAFF
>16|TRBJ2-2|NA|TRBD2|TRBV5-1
TGCGCCAGCAGCTTGGCAACTAGCGGGAACACCGGGGAGCTGTTTTTT
CASSLATSGNTGELFF
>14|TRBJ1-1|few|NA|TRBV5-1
TGCGCCAGCAGCTTAAGGGAGGGAGACACTGAAGCTTTCTTT
CASSLREGDTEAFF
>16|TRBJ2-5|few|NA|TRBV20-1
TGCAGTGCTAGGCCCCCGACGGGTAGGGCACAAGAGACCCAGTACTTC
CSARPPTGRAQETQYF
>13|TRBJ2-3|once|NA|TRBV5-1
TGCGCCAGCAGCTTGGGGGCCACAGATACGCAGTATTTT
CASSLGATDTQYF
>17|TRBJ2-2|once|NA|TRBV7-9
TGTGCCAGCAGCTCCACTACAGGGTTCCAGAACACCGGGGAGCTGTTTTTT
CASSSTTGFQNTGELFF
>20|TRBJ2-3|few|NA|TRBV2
TGTGCCAGCAGTGGTCATTTAAGGGAGGTGGGCACCAGAAACACAGATACGCAGTATTTT
CASSGHLREVGTRNTDTQYF
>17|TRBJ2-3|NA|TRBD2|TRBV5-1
TGCGCCAGCAGCCCCGGGACTAGCGGGAGGGTGACAGATACGCAGTATTTT
CASSPGTSGRVTDTQYF
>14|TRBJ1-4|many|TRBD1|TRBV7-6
TGTGCCAGCAGCCAATCGACAGGGTACGAAAAACTGTTTTTT
CASSQSTGYEKLFF
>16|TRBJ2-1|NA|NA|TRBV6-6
TGTGCCAGCAGACCATCGGGGACCGTCTCCTACAATGAGCAGTTCTTC
CASRPSGTVSYNEQFF
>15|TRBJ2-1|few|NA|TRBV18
TGTGCCAGCTCACCACTTTCGCAGGGGGGCAATGAGCAGTTCTTC
CASSPLSQGGNEQFF
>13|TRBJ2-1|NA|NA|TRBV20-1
TGCAGTGGGGCGGAGAGCTCCTACAATGAGCAGTTCTTC
CSGAESSYNEQFF
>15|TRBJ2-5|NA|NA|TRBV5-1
TGCGCCAGCAGCTCCTGGGGAGAGGCCGGAGAGACCCAGTACTTC
CASSSWGEAGETQYF
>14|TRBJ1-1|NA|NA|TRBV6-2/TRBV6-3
TGTGCCAGCAGTTCGACGGGGCCCAGCACTGAAGCTTTCTTT
CASSSTGPSTEAFF
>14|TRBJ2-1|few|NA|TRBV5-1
TGCGCCAGCAGCCGGCGGGACGCCTACAATGAGCAGTTCTTC
CASSRRDAYNEQFF
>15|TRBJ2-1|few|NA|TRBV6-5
TGTGCCAGCAGTTACTCCCCTTCACAGTCCAATGAGCAGTTCTTC
CASSYSPSQSNEQFF
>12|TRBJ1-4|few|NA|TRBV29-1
TGCAGCGTTGGACGGGGGAATGAAAAACTGTTTTTT
CSVGRGNEKLFF
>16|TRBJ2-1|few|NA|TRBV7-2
TGTGCCAGCAGCTTAGTTTTTTCCTCGGGGGAGGATGAGCAGTTCTTC
CASSLVFSSGEDEQFF
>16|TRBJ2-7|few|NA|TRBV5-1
TGCGCCAGCAGCTTGGCGCGGGACAGCCCCCACTACGAGCAGTACTTC
CASSLARDSPHYEQYF
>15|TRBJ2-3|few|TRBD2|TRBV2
TGTGCCAGCAGTGAACCCCTAGCGGGAGGAGATACGCAGTATTTT
CASSEPLAGGDTQYF
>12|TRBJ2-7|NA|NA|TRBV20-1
TGCAGTGCTACGGACAGGAGGGACGAGCAGTACTTC
CSATDRRDEQYF
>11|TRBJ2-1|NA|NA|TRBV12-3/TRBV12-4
TGTGCCAGCAGTTCTCGGGGGGAGCAGTTCTTC
CASSSRGEQFF
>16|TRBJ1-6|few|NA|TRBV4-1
TGCGCCAGCAGCCAGGATCGGACAGTCCCCAATTCACCCCTCCACTTT
CASSQDRTVPNSPLHF
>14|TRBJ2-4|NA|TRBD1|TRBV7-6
TGTGCCAGCAGCTTAACAGGGGACGGAAACATTCAGTACTTC
CASSLTGDGNIQYF
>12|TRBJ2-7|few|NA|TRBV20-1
TGCAGTGCCATGGGGATTCCTAACGAGCAGTACTTC
CSAMGIPNEQYF
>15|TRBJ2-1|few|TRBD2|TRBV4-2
TGTGCCAGCAGCCAAAAACTAGCGGGAGCCAATGAGCAGTTCTTC
CASSQKLAGANEQFF
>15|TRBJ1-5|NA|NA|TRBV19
TGTGCCAGTAGTATCAACGGGATCTCAAGTACGCCCCAGCATTTT
CASSINGISSTPQHF
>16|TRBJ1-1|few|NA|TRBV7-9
TGTGCCAGCACCCTGGGGTCACCGGGATTGAACACTGAAGCTTTCTTT
CASTLGSPGLNTEAFF
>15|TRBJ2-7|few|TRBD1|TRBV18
TGTGCCAGCTCAACCGGGACAGGGGGCCTTTACGAGCAGTACTTC
CASSTGTGGLYEQYF
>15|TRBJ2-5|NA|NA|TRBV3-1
TGTGCCAGCAGCCAAGAAGGCCCCCCAGGAGAGACCCAGTACTTC
CASSQEGPPGETQYF
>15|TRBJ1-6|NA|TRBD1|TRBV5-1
TGCGCCAGCAGCTTGGTAGCAGGGGACAGTTCACCCCTCCACTTT
CASSLVAGDSSPLHF
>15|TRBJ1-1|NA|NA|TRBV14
TGTGCCAGCAGCCCACTGGGAGGGCAGCACACTGAAGCTTTCTTT
CASSPLGGQHTEAFF
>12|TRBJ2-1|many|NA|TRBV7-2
TGTGCCAGCAGCTTAGGGATTCATGAGCAGTTCTTC
CASSLGIHEQFF
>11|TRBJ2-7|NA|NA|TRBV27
TGTGCCAGCAGTTTAAGGGCCGAGCAGTACTTC
CASSLRAEQYF
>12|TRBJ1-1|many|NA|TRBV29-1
TGCAGCGTTCGAAGCGGGAACACTGAAGCTTTCTTT
CSVRSGNTEAFF
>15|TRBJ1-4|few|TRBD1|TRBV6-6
TGTGCCAGCACGCGAAGGACAGGGAGTAATGAAAAACTGTTTTTT
CASTRRTGSNEKLFF
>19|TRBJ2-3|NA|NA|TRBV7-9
TGTGCCAGCAGCTCAGAGAATGCTAGAGGGGGGAGGGCCAGGAATACGCAGTATTTT
CASSSENARGGRARNTQYF
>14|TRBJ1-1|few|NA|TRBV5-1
TGCGCCAGCAGCTCAGGTCCAGAGAACACTGAAGCTTTCTTT
CASSSGPENTEAFF
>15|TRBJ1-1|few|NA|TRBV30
TGTGCCTGGAGTGGTCCCACATCGGGGGGCACTGAAGCTTTCTTT
CAWSGPTSGGTEAFF
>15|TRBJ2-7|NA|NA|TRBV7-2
TGTGCCAGCAGCTTAGTGCCGGATAGCTCCTACGAGCAGTACTTC
CASSLVPDSSYEQYF
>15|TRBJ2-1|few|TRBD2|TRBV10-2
TGCGCCAGCACCCTCGAGGGTAGCGGGTGGAATGAGCAGTTCTTC
CASTLEGSGWNEQFF
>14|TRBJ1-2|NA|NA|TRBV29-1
TGCAGCGCGGAGGGGATGGCAGGACAGAGGGGCTACACCTTC
CSAEGMAGQRGYTF
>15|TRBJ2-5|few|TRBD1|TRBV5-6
TGTGCCAGCAGCTTGTACGCGGCAGGGGGTGAGACCCAGTACTTC
CASSLYAAGGETQYF
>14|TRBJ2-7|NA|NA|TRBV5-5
TGTGCCAGCAGTTTCGTATTCCACTCCTACGAGCAGTACTTC
CASSFVFHSYEQYF
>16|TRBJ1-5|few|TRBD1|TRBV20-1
TGCAGTGCTAGGCCCGCCGGGACAGGGAACAATCAGCCCCAGCATTTT
CSARPAGTGNNQPQHF
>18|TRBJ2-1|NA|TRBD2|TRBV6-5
TGTGCCAGCAAGTCGATGGGCGGCGGGAGGGCCATACACAATGAGCAGTTCTTC
CASKSMGGGRAIHNEQFF